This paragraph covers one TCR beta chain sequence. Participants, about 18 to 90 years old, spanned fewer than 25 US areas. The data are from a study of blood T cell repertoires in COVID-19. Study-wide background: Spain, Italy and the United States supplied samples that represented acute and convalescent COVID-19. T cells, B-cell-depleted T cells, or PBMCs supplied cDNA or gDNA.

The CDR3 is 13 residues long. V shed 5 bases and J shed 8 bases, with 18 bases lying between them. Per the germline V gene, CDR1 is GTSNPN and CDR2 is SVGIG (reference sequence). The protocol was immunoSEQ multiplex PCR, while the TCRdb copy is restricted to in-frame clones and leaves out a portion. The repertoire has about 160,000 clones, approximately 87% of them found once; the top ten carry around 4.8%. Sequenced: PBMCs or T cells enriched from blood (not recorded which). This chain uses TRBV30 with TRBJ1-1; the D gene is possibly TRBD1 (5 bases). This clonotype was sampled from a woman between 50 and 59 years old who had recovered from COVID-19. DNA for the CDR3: TGTGCCTGGGTCAAGTGGGGCTGGGGCGAAGCTTTCTTT. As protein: CAWVKWGWGEAFF. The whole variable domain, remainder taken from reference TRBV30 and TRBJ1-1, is SQTIHQWPATLVQPVGSPLSLECTVEGTSNPNLYWYRQAAGRGLQLLFYSVGIGQISSEVPQNLSASRPQDRQFILSSKKLLLSDSGFYLCAWVKWGWGEAFFGQGTRLTVV.